The TCR beta chain described here comes from a study of a mutant IDH1 vaccine in newly diagnosed glioma listed by TCRdb under 2021. Study-wide context: Vaccination was initiated 4-6 weeks after radiotherapy alone, or concurrently with temozolomide cycles in the chemotherapy-containing groups. Longitudinal TCRB deep sequencing was performed for fewer than 30 treated patients wherever samples were available for exploratory analyses. Prior to enrollment, standard therapy consisting of radiotherapy alone, temozolomide alone, or radiochemotherapy with temozolomide had been administered to patients, with the combination being received by most patients. The approximately 32 treated patients were roughly 60% male and around 40% female, with a mean age of around 40 years. Peripheral blood was drawn at six visits: V03 (baseline), V05, V07, V10, V12 and V13. The week-35 safety follow-up was designated visit V12, and the week-47 end of study was designated visit V13.

From V the trimming removes 3 bases and from J it removes 0 bases, while the gene matches leave 2 bases of the junction unaccounted for. The cysteine opens and the phenylalanine closes a CDR3 of 17 amino acids. The sequence is cut down to CDR3 DNA, 51 bases in frame from base 1. The germline V gene (reference sequence) gives CDR1 as LNHDA and CDR2 as SQIVND. To prepare the library, the immunoSEQ multiplex PCR assay was applied. Rearranged TCR beta chain sequences were amplified with the hsTCRB Kit following the manufacturer's protocol. TCRB libraries were sequenced on an Illumina MiSeq. The source study handled its data this way. Demultiplexing, trimming and gene mapping were performed with the kit vendor's proprietary platform. Sourced from immuneACCESS, this table was stored by TCRdb with only in-frame sequences that have V and J called. A share of the clones is absent; for the studies checked, an unresolved V gene accounts for under half, and the remainder has no known explanation. V and J calls and clone size come straight from that table; D and trimming were deduced from the DNA. The sample table lists some 57,000 clones, around 84% of them with a count of one. Clones ranked in the top ten supply over 4% of the sample.

What the authors observed across the whole study: Immune responses induced by the vaccine were seen in around 93% of patients across multiple MHC alleles. Changes in the top peripheral T cell clonotypes picked up by TCRB sequencing did not appear to be linked to pseudoprogression. It was noted by the authors that analyses of patient blood samples could not be reproduced owing to sample limitations. Selection of PBMC samples for TCRB deep sequencing was based on availability.

What this sample's time point label stands for: week 35, safety follow-up. A 20-mer mutant IDH1 peptide at 300 micrograms in Montanide made up each vaccine dose, which was injected subcutaneously together with topical imiquimod. Eight vaccinations were administered to patients in weeks 1, 3, 5, 7, 11, 15, 19 and 23, corresponding to visits V03 through V10. Newly diagnosed WHO grade 3 or 4 IDH1-mutant astrocytomas showing loss of nuclear ATRX were present in the donors. The samples were drawn from NOA16, a multicentre, single-arm, open-label phase I trial in Germany that tested a mutant IDH1 peptide vaccine in humans for the first time. The DNeasy Blood and Tissue Kit was used to extract genomic DNA from EDTA blood for TCRB sequencing. This clone was counted only a few times. It has no known antigen specificity. Base qualities are missing; no much larger clone stands one base away.

The sample in question was PBMCs, obtained from a glioma patient whose treatment included an IDH1 peptide vaccine. The rearrangement combines TRBV19 with TRBJ1-4; TRBD1 lines up with 12 middle nucleotides. This clonotype was obtained from a woman younger than 30 with glioma. The CDR3 protein: CASSIGTGGSTNEKLFF. The DNA is as follows: TGTGCCAGTAGTATCGGGACAGGGGGCTCAACTAATGAAAAACTGTTTTTT.